A single sample gave rise to the 25 T cell receptor beta chains below, sequenced in a study of blood T cell repertoires in COVID-19. Profiled with immunoSEQ multiplex PCR; TCRdb holds only in-frame clones, not every one. The data hold 200,000 to 300,000 clones, with 80% to 90% observed a single time. The sequenced material came from PBMCs or T cells enriched from blood (not recorded which). These receptors originate from a woman aged 25 to 45 who had recovered from COVID-19.

The genes are TRBV11-2 and TRBJ1-2; TRBD1 agrees at 8 bases. V gave up 0 bases and J gave up 12 bases; unmatched junction bases: 9. The CDR3 is 14 amino acids. In germline, CDR1 is SGHAT, CDR2 FQNNGV. The CDR3 DNA sequence: TGTGCCAGCAGCTTAGAACCGGCAGGGACAGGACACACCTTC. This encodes CASSLEPAGTGHTF.

This chain uses TRBV7-2 with TRBJ2-7; 7 bases line up with TRBD2. This CDR3 contains 15 residues. J lost 1 base, V lost 0 bases, and 3 bases had no gene match. Germline CDR1 is SGHTA and CDR2 is FQGNSA. The CDR3 reads CASSLAEGLSYEQYF. The CDR3 DNA reads TGTGCCAGCAGCTTAGCGGAGGGACTATCCTACGAGCAGTACTTC. The whole variable domain, remainder taken from reference TRBV7-2 and TRBJ2-7, is GAGVSQSPSNKVTEKGKDVELRCDPISGHTALYWYRQSLGQGLEFLIYFQGNSAPDKSGLPSDRFSAERTGGSVSTLTIQRTQQEDSAVYLCASSLAEGLSYEQYFGPGTRLTVT.

This chain uses TRBV29-1 with TRBJ1-2; D perhaps matches TRBD1 (6 bases). The CDR3 runs 15 residues. The V end was cut by 1 base, the J end by 4 bases, with 16 bases between. Germline CDR1 and CDR2: SQVTM and ANQGSEA. The CDR3 coding sequence is TGCAGCGTTGAAGTTTTCTCTGACAGGTTCTATGGCTACACCTTC. Its protein is CSVEVFSDRFYGYTF.

The sample holds a few counts of this clone. The chain carries TRBV7-9 and TRBJ2-1, with D hard to call. Deletions cut 2 bases from V and 5 bases from J, with 4 bases between. Germline values: CDR1 SEHNR, CDR2 FQNEAQ (reference sequence). This CDR3 is built from 12 residues. The CDR3, as DNA: TGTGCCAGCAGCTTAACGGACAATGAGCAGTTCTTC. This translates into CASSLTDNEQFF.

The genes are TRBV24-1 and TRBJ1-2; perhaps TRBD1 as D (6 bases). The CDR3 is 18 residues long. Germline values: CDR1 KGHDR, CDR2 SFDVKD. V shed 0 bases and J shed 6 bases, with 22 bases lying between them. CDR3 in amino acids: CATSDLRGGDDSRHGYTF. In DNA, the CDR3 is TGTGCCACCAGTGATTTGAGGGGGGGGGACGATAGTCGGCATGGCTACACCTTC.

The gene calls are TRBV5-1 and TRBJ2-5; maybe TRBD2 (6 bases). V was trimmed by 0 bases and J by 5 bases, leaving 11 bases between them. The germline V gene encodes CDR1 SGHRS and CDR2 YFSETQ. The CDR3 loop spans 14 amino acids. CDR3 amino acids: CASSLVAAGETQYF. Written as DNA, the CDR3 is TGCGCCAGCAGCTTGGTGGCGGCGGGGGAGACCCAGTACTTC.

J is TRBJ1-4 and V is TRBV5-1, with D possibly being TRBD1 (5 bases). V dropped 3 bases and J dropped 14 bases, with 11 bases sitting between them. CDR3 length equals 11 residues. CDR1 is SGHRS and CDR2 is YFSETQ in the germline V gene. Here the CDR3 DNA reads TGCGCCAGCAGCTATGGACAAGGTCTGTTTTTT. Translating gives CASSYGQGLFF.

V usage is TRBV6-4 and J usage is TRBJ2-6, with TRBD1 matching 9 bases. The trim removed 6 bases at V and 4 bases at J, leaving 7 bases unmatched. Germline lookup yields CDR1 MRHNA and CDR2 SNTAGT. The CDR3 is made up of 16 amino acids. The DNA for the CDR3 is TGTGCCAGCAGCCGGGACAGGGTGAAGGGGGCCAACGTCCTGACTTTC. This sequence encodes CASSRDRVKGANVLTF.

This clone appeared a few times. The chain links TRBV2 to TRBJ2-1; D is perhaps TRBD2 (6 bases). Trimming took 7 bases from V and 6 from J, leaving 13 bases between them. CDR3 length equals 13 residues. CDR1 is SNHLY and CDR2 is FYNNEI in the germline V gene. The CDR3 region has the DNA TGTGCCAGCAACCCGGGACTGCGCAATGAGCAGTTCTTC. Protein: CASNPGLRNEQFF.

The DNA for the CDR3 is TGTGCCAGCAGTCCGACAGGAGCTATGAACACTGAAGCTTTCTTT. Translation: CASSPTGAMNTEAFF. The V call is TRBV28, the J call TRBJ1-1; tentatively, D is TRBD1 (6 bases). The V end was cut by 5 bases, the J end by 0 bases, with 13 bases between. The V gene's germline CDR1 is MDHEN and CDR2 SYDVKM. This CDR3 is built from 15 residues.

This chain joins TRBV7-2 and TRBJ1-1; D is unclear. This CDR3 comprises 13 residues. V lost 7 bases and J 9 bases, leaving 18 bases between the germline ends. Germline V lookup: CDR1 SGHTA, CDR2 FQGNSA. This CDR3 reads CASTLGRDRQAFF. CDR3 DNA sequence: TGTGCCAGCACCCTAGGGAGAGATAGGCAAGCTTTCTTT. Based on the CDR3 plus reference TRBV7-2 and TRBJ1-1, the full variable domain is GAGVSQSPSNKVTEKGKDVELRCDPISGHTALYWYRQSLGQGLEFLIYFQGNSAPDKSGLPSDRFSAERTGGSVSTLTIQRTQQEDSAVYLCASTLGRDRQAFFGQGTRLTVV.

This chain joins TRBV28 and TRBJ1-2, with TRBD1 matching 7 bases. CDR3 length equals 13 residues. Per germline, CDR1 MDHEN and CDR2 SYDVKM. V trimming: 2 bases; J trimming: 8 bases; junction bases outside the gene matches: 5. The CDR3 sequence: CASSLDRARGYTF. CDR3 bases: TGTGCCAGCAGTTTAGACAGGGCGCGGGGCTACACCTTC.

The V call is TRBV19, the J call TRBJ1-5; tentative D call: TRBD1 (5 bases). CDR1 is LNHDA, CDR2 SQIVND, per germline (reference sequence). The CDR3 runs to 12 residues. Trimming pared 11 bases from V and 3 bases from J, leaving 11 bases between. This CDR3 is CAGQGANQPQHF. CDR3 DNA: TGTGCCGGCCAGGGCGCCAATCAGCCCCAGCATTTT.

This clone turned up a few times. The chain couples TRBV9 to TRBJ2-3; 12 bases are shared with TRBD2. Germline V CDR1 and CDR2: SGDLS, YYNGEE. J lost 0 bases, V lost 3 bases, and 11 bases had no gene match. The CDR3 totals 19 residues. CDR3 nucleotides: TGTGCCAGCAGCGATGTACTAGCGGGAGGCGGGGGAAGCACAGATACGCAGTATTTT. Protein sequence: CASSDVLAGGGGSTDTQYF.

This chain uses TRBV18 with TRBJ1-2, with D possibly being TRBD1 (6 bases). Per germline, CDR1 KGHSH and CDR2 LQKENI. CDR3 length equals 15 residues. V lost 8 bases to trimming and J lost 2 bases, with 18 bases between them. The CDR3 loop reads CASQKRSDSNYGYTF. For the CDR3, the DNA is TGTGCCAGCCAAAAGCGCTCGGACAGCAACTATGGCTACACCTTC.

The CDR3 loop is CASSLGGGSMNTEAFF. In DNA form, the CDR3 reads TGCGCCAGCAGCCTCGGAGGCGGATCCATGAACACTGAAGCTTTCTTT. The chain has TRBV5-1 and TRBJ1-1; no clear D gene. The CDR3 runs 16 residues. Trimming removed 4 bases at V and 0 bases at J, with 16 bases between. CDR1 and CDR2 (germline): SGHRS, YFSETQ. The full variable domain, its missing parts supplied by reference TRBV5-1 and TRBJ1-1, is KAGVTQTPRYLIKTRGQQVTLSCSPISGHRSVSWYQQTPGQGLQFLFEYFSETQRNKGNFPGRFSGRQFSNSRSEMNVSTLELGDSALYLCASSLGGGSMNTEAFFGQGTRLTVV.

This rearrangement joins TRBV7-8 to TRBJ1-5; D is uncertain. CDR1 SGHVS and CDR2 FQNEAQ come from the germline V gene. The CDR3 covers 14 residues. Trimming took off 5 bases at V and 4 bases at J, with 12 bases between the two ends. As DNA, the CDR3 is TGTGCCAGCAGCCAGGAGTCGGGAAATCAGCCCCAGCATTTT. The encoded protein is CASSQESGNQPQHF.

V is TRBV29-1 and J is TRBJ1-1; TRBD1 matches at 7 bases. J gave up 0 bases and V 4 bases, and 2 bases lay outside the gene matches. CDR1 is SQVTM, CDR2 ANQGSEA, per germline. The CDR3 loop spans 13 amino acids. DNA for the CDR3: TGCAGCGTTGTGACAGGGATGAACACTGAAGCTTTCTTT. It is translated as CSVVTGMNTEAFF.

The table lists this clone with a few counts. J is TRBJ2-5 and V is TRBV28; TRBD1 might be the D (5 bases). Trimming stripped 5 bases from V and 0 bases from J, with 10 bases between. The CDR3 is made up of 14 amino acids. The germline CDR1 and CDR2 sequences are MDHEN and SYDVKM. The CDR3 region has the DNA TGTGCCAGCAGTGCCCGACAGAACCAAGAGACCCAGTACTTC. Translated, it gives CASSARQNQETQYF.

The chain employs TRBV28 and TRBJ2-1; no definite D call. CDR1 is MDHEN and CDR2 is SYDVKM in the germline V gene. The CDR3 runs to 11 residues. Trimming removed 6 bases from V and 9 bases from J, with 9 bases in between. The CDR3 nucleotides are TGTGCCAGCAGCCTCCGTAGTGAGCAGTTCTTC. Translating it yields CASSLRSEQFF.

J is TRBJ1-2 and V is TRBV5-1, with TRBD1 matching 8 bases. Germline loops: CDR1 SGHRS, CDR2 YFSETQ. The CDR3 is 15 amino acids. The J segment lost 8 bases and the V segment lost 1 base, leaving 10 bases of the junction unmatched. For the CDR3, the DNA is TGCGCCAGCAGCTTGAATACAGGACAGGGTGGCGGCTACACCTTC. Amino acid sequence: CASSLNTGQGGGYTF.

V usage is TRBV9 and J usage is TRBJ1-2; perhaps TRBD1 as D (6 bases). Germline-derived CDR1 and CDR2 are SGDLS and YYNGEE. The CDR3 has 15 amino acids. V shed 3 bases and J shed 3 bases, with 15 bases lying between them. DNA for the CDR3: TGTGCCAGCAGCGAGGGCACAGGGTCGGACTATGGCTACACCTTC. It codes for CASSEGTGSDYGYTF.

Only one count was recorded for this clone. V and J are TRBV27 and TRBJ1-6; 11 bases are shared with TRBD1. Germline loops: CDR1 MNHEY, CDR2 SMNVEV (reference sequence). The J segment lost 0 bases and the V segment lost 3 bases, leaving 4 bases of the junction unmatched. This CDR3 is 18 amino acids long. DNA for the CDR3: TGTGCCAGCAGTTTGGGGACAGGGGGGACCTCCTATAATTCACCCCTCCACTTT. Protein sequence: CASSLGTGGTSYNSPLHF.

The chain recombines TRBV27 with TRBJ2-3; the D gene is possibly TRBD2 (7 bases). The germline gives CDR1 MNHEY, CDR2 SMNVEV (reference sequence). This CDR3 region has 15 residues. Between the trimmed V and J ends, which lost 5 bases and 1 base, there was a span of 13 bases. The CDR3 reads CASSQGGGRTDTQYF. Written as DNA, the CDR3 is TGTGCCAGCAGTCAAGGGGGGGGGCGCACAGATACGCAGTATTTT.

The chain employs TRBV4-2 and TRBJ2-5; 8 bases agree with TRBD2. V gave up 0 bases and J gave up 3 bases; unmatched junction bases: 3. CDR1 is LGHNA, CDR2 YNFKEQ, per germline. This CDR3 is built from 15 residues. Here the CDR3 DNA reads TGTGCCAGCAGCCAAGATCTTAGCGGGGAAGAGACCCAGTACTTC. Amino acid sequence: CASSQDLSGEETQYF.